Given below is one T cell receptor (beta chain) in context. The antigen is undetermined. Profiled with immunoSEQ multiplex PCR; TCRdb holds only in-frame clones, not every one. The sample lists 75,000 to 100,000 clones, 70% to 90% occurring once. The trim removed 8 bases at V and 3 bases at J, leaving 3 bases unmatched. The CDR3 has 14 residues. The V gene's germline CDR1 is SGHTA and CDR2 FQGNSA. The sample belongs to a study of OX40 agonist ivuxolimab in advanced cancers. Study-wide context: Dosing consisted of intravenous ivuxolimab at 0.01 to 10 mg/kg every 2 weeks. Three patients had partial responses: one hepatocellular carcinoma, two cutaneous melanoma. Whole-study findings and limits: Researchers did not determine the expanded peripheral T cells' antigen specificity.

The TCR was taken from an adult with an advanced solid tumor such as melanoma, head and neck, liver or kidney cancer. The sequenced sample was CD4+ or CD8+ T cells sorted from blood, obtained in a trial of the OX40 agonist ivuxolimab. The V and J genes are TRBV7-2 and TRBJ2-1; TRBD2 agrees at 11 bases. The CDR3 here is CASSTSGDYNEQFF. CDR3 nucleotides: TGTGCCAGCTCGACTAGCGGGGACTACAATGAGCAGTTCTTC.